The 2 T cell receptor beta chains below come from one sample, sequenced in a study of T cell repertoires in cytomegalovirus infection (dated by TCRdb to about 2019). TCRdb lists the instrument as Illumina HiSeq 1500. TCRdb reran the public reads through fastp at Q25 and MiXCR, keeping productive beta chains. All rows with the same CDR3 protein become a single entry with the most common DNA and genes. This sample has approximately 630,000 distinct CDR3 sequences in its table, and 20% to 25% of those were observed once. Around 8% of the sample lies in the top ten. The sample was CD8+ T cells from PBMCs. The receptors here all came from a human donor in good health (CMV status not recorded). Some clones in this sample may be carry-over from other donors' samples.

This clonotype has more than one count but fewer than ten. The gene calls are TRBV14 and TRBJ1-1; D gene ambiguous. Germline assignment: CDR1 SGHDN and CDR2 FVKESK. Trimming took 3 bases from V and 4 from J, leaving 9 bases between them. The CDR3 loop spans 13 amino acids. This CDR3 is CASSHARVTEAFF. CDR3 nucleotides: TGTGCCAGCAGCCACGCAAGAGTCACTGAAGCTTTCTTT.

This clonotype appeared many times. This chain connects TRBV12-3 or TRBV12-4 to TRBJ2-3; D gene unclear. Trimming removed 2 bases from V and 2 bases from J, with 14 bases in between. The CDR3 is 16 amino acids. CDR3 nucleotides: TGTGCCAGCAGTTTAATCGTTTCACTCATCACAGATACGCAGTATTTT. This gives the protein CASSLIVSLITDTQYF.